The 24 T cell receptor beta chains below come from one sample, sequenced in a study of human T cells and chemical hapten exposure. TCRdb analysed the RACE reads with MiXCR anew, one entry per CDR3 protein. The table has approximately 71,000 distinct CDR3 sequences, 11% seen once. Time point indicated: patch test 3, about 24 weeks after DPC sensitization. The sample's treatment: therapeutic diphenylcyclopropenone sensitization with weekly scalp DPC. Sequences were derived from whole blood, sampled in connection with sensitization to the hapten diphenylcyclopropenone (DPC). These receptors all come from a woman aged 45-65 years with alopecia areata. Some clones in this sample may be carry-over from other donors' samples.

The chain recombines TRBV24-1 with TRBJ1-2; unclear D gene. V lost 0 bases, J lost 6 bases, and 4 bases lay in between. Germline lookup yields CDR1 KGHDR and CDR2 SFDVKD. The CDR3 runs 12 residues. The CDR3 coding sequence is TGTGCCACCAGTGATTTGGCGGATGGCTACACCTTC. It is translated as CATSDLADGYTF.

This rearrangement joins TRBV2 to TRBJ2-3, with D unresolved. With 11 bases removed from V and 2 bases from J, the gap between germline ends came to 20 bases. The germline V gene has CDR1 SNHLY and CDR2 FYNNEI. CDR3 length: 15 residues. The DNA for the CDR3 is TGTGCCTTCACGAAACGGGCGGTCGACACAGATACGCAGTATTTT. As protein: CAFTKRAVDTDTQYF.

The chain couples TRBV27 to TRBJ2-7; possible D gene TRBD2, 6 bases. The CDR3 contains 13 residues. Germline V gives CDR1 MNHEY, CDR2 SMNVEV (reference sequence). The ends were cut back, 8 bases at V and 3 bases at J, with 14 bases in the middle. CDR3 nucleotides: TGTGCCAGCGGACGGGACTCAGACTACGAGCAGTACTTC. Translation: CASGRDSDYEQYF.

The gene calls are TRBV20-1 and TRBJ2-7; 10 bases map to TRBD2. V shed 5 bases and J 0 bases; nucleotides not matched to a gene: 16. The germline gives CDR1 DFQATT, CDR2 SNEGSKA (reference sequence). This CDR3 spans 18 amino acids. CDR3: CSAYGAGTSGTSSYEQYF. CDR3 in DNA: TGCAGTGCTTATGGGGCAGGTACTAGCGGGACCAGCTCCTACGAGCAGTACTTC.

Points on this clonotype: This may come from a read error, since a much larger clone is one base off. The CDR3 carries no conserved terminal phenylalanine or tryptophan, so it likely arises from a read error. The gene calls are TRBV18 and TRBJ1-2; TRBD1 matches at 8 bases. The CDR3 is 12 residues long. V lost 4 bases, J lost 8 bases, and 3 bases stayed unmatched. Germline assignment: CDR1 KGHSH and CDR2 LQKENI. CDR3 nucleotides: TGTGCCAGCTCACAAGGACAGGGCGGCTACACCTAC. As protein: CASSQGQGGYTY.

Here the CDR3 DNA reads TGTGCCAGCAGCAGCAGACAGGAAGGGAACATTCAGTACTTC. This encodes CASSSRQEGNIQYF. The genes are TRBV11-2 and TRBJ2-4; tentatively, D is TRBD1 (6 bases). The CDR3 extends over 14 amino acids. Trimming removed 5 bases from V and 7 bases from J, with 15 bases in between. From germline, CDR1 is SGHAT and CDR2 FQNNGV.

CDR3: CSVRDRADEQYF. DNA for the CDR3: TGCAGCGTTCGGGACAGGGCGGACGAGCAGTACTTC. The J gene is TRBJ2-7, the V gene TRBV29-1; 9 bases line up with TRBD1. The CDR3 sequence is 12 residues long. Germline CDR1 reads SQVTM; CDR2 reads ANQGSEA. The V and J ends lost 5 bases and 5 bases, in that order; junction bases with no gene match: 4.

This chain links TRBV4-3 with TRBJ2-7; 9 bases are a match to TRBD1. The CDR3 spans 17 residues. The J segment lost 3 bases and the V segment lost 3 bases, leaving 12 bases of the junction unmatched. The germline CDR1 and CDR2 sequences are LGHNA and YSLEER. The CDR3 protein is CASSQGPGQGISYEQYF. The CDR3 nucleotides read TGCGCCAGCAGCCAGGGGCCGGGACAGGGAATAAGCTACGAGCAGTACTTC.

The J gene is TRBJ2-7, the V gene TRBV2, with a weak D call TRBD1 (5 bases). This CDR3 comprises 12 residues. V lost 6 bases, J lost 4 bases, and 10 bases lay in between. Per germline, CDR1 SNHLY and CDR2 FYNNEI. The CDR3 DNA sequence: TGTGCCAGCAGACAGGCCCTTTACGAGCAGTACTTC. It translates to CASRQALYEQYF.

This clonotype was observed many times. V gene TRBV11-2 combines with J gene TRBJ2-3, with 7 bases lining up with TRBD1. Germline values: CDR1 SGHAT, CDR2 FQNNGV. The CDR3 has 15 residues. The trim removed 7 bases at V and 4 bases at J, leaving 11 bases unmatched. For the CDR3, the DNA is TGTGCCAGCACCCCGACCGGGACAGAGGCAGATACGCAGTATTTT. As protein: CASTPTGTEADTQYF.

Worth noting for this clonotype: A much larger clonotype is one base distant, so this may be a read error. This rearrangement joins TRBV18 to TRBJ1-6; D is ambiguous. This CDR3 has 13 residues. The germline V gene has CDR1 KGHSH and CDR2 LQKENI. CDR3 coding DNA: TGTGCCAACTCACCTACGGATAATTCACCCCTCCACTTT. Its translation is CANSPTDNSPLHF.

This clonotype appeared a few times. CDR3 in amino acids: CSARGPFSGPDQETQYF. CDR3 sequence (DNA): TGCAGTGCTAGAGGGCCCTTCAGCGGGCCAGACCAAGAGACCCAGTACTTC. The V call is TRBV20-1, the J call TRBJ2-5; tentatively, D is TRBD2 (6 bases). This CDR3 is built from 17 residues. Trimming shortened V by 1 base and J by 0 bases, and 18 bases separated the two germline ends. CDR1 and CDR2 (germline): DFQATT, SNEGSKA (reference sequence).

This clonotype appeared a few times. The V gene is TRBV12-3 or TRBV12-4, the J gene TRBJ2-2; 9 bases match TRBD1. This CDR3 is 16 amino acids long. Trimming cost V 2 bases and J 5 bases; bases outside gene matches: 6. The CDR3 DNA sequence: TGTGCCAGCAGTTTAACCGGGACAGGGAAGACCGGGGAGCTGTTTTTT. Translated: CASSLTGTGKTGELFF.

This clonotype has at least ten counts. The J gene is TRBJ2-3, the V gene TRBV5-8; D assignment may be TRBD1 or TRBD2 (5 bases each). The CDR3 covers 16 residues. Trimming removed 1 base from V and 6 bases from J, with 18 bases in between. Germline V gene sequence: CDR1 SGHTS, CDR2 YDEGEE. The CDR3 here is CASSLRAVGVEDTQYF. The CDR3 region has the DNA TGTGCCAGCAGCTTGAGAGCGGTGGGGGTTGAGGATACGCAGTATTTT.

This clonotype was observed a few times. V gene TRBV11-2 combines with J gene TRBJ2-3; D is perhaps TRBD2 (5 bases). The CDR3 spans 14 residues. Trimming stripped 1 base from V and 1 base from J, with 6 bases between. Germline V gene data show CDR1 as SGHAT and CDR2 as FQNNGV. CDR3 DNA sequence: TGTGCCAGCAGCTTAGTCGGGGGCACAGATACGCAGTATTTT. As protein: CASSLVGGTDTQYF.

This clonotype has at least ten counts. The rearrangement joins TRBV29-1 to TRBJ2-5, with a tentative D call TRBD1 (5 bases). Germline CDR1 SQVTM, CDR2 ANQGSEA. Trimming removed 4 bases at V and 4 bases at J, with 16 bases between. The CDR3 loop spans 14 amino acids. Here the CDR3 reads CSVVGRVVVETQYF. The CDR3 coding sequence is TGCAGCGTTGTCGGCAGGGTAGTCGTAGAGACCCAGTACTTC.

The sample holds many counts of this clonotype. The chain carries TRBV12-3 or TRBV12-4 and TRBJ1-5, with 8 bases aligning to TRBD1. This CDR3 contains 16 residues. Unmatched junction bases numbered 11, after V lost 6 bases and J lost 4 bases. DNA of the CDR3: TGTGCCAGCAGCCCACAGACAGGGGTAAGGAATCAGCCCCAGCATTTT. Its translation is CASSPQTGVRNQPQHF.

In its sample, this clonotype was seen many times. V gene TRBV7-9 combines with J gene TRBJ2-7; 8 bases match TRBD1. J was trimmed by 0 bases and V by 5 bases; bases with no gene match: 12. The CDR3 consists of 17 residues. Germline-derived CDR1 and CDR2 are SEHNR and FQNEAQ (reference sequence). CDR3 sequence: CASSTGSDRASSYEQYF. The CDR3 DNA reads TGTGCCAGCAGCACCGGCTCGGACAGGGCGAGCTCCTACGAGCAGTACTTC. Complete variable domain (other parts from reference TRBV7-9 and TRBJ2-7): DTGVSQNPRHKITKRGQNVTFRCDPISEHNRLYWYRQTLGQGPEFLTYFQNEAQLEKSRLLSDRFSAERPKGSFSTLEIQRTEQGDSAMYLCASSTGSDRASSYEQYFGPGTRLTVT.

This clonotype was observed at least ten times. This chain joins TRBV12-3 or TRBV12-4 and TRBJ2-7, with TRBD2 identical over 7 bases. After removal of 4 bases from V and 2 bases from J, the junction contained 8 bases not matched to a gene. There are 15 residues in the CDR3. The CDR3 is CASSSPRDYPYEQYF. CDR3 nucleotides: TGTGCCAGCAGTTCCCCCCGGGACTACCCCTACGAGCAGTACTTC.

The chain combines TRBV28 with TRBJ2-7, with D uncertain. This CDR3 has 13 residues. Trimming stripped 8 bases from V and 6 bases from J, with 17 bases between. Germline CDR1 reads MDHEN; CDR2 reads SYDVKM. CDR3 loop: CASRERGLGEQYF. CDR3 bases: TGTGCCAGCCGAGAGAGAGGTCTGGGCGAGCAGTACTTC.

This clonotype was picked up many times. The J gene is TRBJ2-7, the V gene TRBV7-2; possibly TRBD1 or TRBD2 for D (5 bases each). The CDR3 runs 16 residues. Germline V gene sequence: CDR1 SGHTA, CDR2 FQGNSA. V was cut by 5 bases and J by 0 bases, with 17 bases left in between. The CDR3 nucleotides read TGTGCCAGCAGCCCGTCAGGGAGCCCATACTCCTACGAGCAGTACTTC. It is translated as CASSPSGSPYSYEQYF.

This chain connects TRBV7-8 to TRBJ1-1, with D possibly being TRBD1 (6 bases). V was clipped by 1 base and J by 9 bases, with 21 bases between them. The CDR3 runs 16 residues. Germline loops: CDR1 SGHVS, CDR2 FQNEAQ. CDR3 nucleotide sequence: TGTGCCAGCAGCTTAGGAGGTAGGGGGATGAATCAACAAGCTTTCTTT. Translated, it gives CASSLGGRGMNQQAFF.

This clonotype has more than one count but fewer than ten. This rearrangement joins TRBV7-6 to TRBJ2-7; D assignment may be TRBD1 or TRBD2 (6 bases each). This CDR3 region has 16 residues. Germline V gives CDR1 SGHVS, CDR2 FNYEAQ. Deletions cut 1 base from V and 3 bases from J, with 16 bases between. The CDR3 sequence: CASSLEGGVKSYEQYF. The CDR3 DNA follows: TGTGCCAGCAGCTTAGAGGGGGGTGTGAAGAGCTACGAGCAGTACTTC.

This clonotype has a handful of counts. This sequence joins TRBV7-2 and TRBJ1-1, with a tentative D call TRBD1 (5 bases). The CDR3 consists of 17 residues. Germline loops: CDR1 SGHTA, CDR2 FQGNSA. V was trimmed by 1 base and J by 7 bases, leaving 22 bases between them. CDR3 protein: CASSLVGAPRPYYEAFF. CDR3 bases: TGTGCCAGCAGCTTAGTTGGGGCCCCTAGACCTTATTATGAAGCTTTCTTT. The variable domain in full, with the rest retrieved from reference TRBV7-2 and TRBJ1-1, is GAGVSQSPSNKVTEKGKDVELRCDPISGHTALYWYRQSLGQGLEFLIYFQGNSAPDKSGLPSDRFSAERTGGSVSTLTIQRTQQEDSAVYLCASSLVGAPRPYYEAFFGQGTRLTVV.